A selection of T cell receptor beta chains follows, all from one sample in a study of Graves' ophthalmopathy and Graves' hyperthyroidism. One entry per CDR3 protein, called by TCRdb with MiXCR from the multiplex PCR reads. This sample has nearly 400,000 distinct CDR3 sequences; 15% to 20% occur once, and the top ten carry about 1.4%. Sequencing was done on a sample of peripheral blood. These receptors were taken from a woman under 30 with Graves' ophthalmopathy. CDR3s include the opening cysteine and the closing phenylalanine or tryptophan. The order of the fields is clone size, J gene, D gene, V gene, CDR3 DNA, CDR3 protein. D genes are given only for firm matches. Not all rows give a size; the values are once, few, many and, for expanded clones, a class.

many | TRBJ2-7 | TRBD2 | TRBV24-1 | TGTGCCACCAGCCCTTCAGGTACCGGGACTAGAGGCTACGAGCAGTACTTC | CATSPSGTGTRGYEQYF
many | TRBJ2-5 | TRBD1 | TRBV20-1 | TGCAGTGCGAGACCCGGACAGGGCCAGGAGACCCAGTACTTC | CSARPGQGQETQYF
NA | TRBJ1-1 | NA | TRBV6-1 | TGTGCCAGCAGAAGTGAGGGGGGGGTTAACACTGAAGCTTTCTTT | CASRSEGGVNTEAFF
NA | TRBJ1-6 | TRBD1 | TRBV18 | TGTGCCAGCTCACCCGGACAACAGGGGAATTCACCCCTCCACTTT | CASSPGQQGNSPLHF
NA | TRBJ1-1 | TRBD1 | TRBV6-5 | TGTGCCAGCAGTTACTCGATACGTGACAGGGGCACTGAAGCTTTCTTT | CASSYSIRDRGTEAFF
many | TRBJ1-2 | TRBD1 | TRBV6-1 | TGTGCCAGCAGTCTGGGACAGGGGAAAGAGAACACCTTC | CASSLGQGKENTF
many | TRBJ1-1 | NA | TRBV7-9 | TGTGCCAGCAGATACGGGACGGGGACTGAAGCTTTCTTT | CASRYGTGTEAFF
many | TRBJ1-1 | NA | TRBV27 | TGTGCCAGCAGTTTTGAGGGACGGAACACTGAAGCTTTCTTT | CASSFEGRNTEAFF
many | TRBJ2-7 | TRBD2 | TRBV27 | TGTGCCAGCAGTCTTTTGGGGGGGACTAGCGGGGTTTACGAGCAGTACTTC | CASSLLGGTSGVYEQYF
many | TRBJ1-5 | NA | TRBV28 | TGTGCCAGCAGTTCTTGGACTCGGGGACTTAGCAATCAGCCCCAGCATTTT | CASSSWTRGLSNQPQHF
many | TRBJ2-7 | NA | TRBV3-1 | TGTGCCAGCAGCCAAGACCACGAGCAGTACTTC | CASSQDHEQYF
many | TRBJ1-5 | NA | TRBV13 | TGTGCCAGCAGCTTGATTAGAAGGGTGGAAACCCTGGGGCAAAATCAGCCCCAGCATTTT | CASSLIRRVETLGQNQPQHF